This record concerns one T cell receptor (beta chain) sequence. What it recognizes is unknown. The CDR3 covers 16 residues. Germline-derived CDR1 and CDR2 are MNHNY and SVGAGI (reference sequence). V dropped 2 bases and J dropped 5; count of bases not matched to a gene: 3. The sample originates from a study of cytomegalovirus exposure and HLA in healthy donors. Study context: Assignment to the Caucasian-associated ancestry cluster applied to over 70% of the approximately 390 genotyped donors.

Broader study findings: HLA alleles were associated with some 17,000 TCR beta sequences in a later analysis at 0.05 false discovery rate.

The primer mix had 60 Vbeta and 13 Jbeta primers. Only in-frame clones appear in the TCRdb table, and some are missing; sequencing was by immunoSEQ multiplex PCR. Here the sample spans about 150,000 clones, 76% being singletons. Input material: PBMCs. This chain uses TRBV6-6 with TRBJ2-1; 13 bases map to TRBD2. This clonotype was obtained from a woman aged 40 to 49 in good health and CMV-seronegative. The CDR3 nucleotides are TGTGCCAGCAGTTACCCGGGACTAGCGGGGAACAATGAGCAGTTCTTC. It specifies CASSYPGLAGNNEQFF.